These T cell receptor beta chains were read from a single sample in a study of T cells after yellow fever vaccination. Using its own MiXCR run on the 5' RACE reads, TCRdb lists one record per CDR3 protein. Of about 300,000 distinct CDR3 sequences listed, about 10% are singletons. The material was CD4+ T cells sorted from PBMCs, obtained 5 days after the yellow fever booster vaccination. The receptors were gathered from a man younger than 35 who received the YFV17D yellow fever vaccine. Both conserved end residues are part of each CDR3. The D gene is left open where the match is weak. Clone sizes are given selectively: once, few, many, or a class where the clone is expanded.

clone size	D gene	V gene	CDR3 length	CDR3 protein
NA	NA	TRBV10-3	15	CAISARLRTGNTIYF
many	NA	TRBV5-1	13	CASSLDTFYGYTF
few	NA	TRBV4-3	14	CASSQDGRNTEAFF
many	NA	TRBV29-1	13	CSVDRGRYTEAFF
many	NA	TRBV29-1	13	CSVVQGLNQPQHF
NA	NA	TRBV6-5	15	CASGPREVYNTEAFF
NA	TRBD1	TRBV5-1	15	CASSSQGTDGYGYTF
many	NA	TRBV7-2	12	CASSLWQNEQFF
few	TRBD2	TRBV4-2	17	CASSQDPAGGRGETQYF
few	NA	TRBV7-3	13	CASSLDSYDEQYF
many	NA	TRBV7-2	15	CASSTSGSGANVLTF
few	NA	TRBV12-3/TRBV12-4	15	CASSPGELLNQPQHF
many	NA	TRBV5-4	14	CASSLQGAEEKLFF
many	NA	TRBV20-1	14	CSARDLGSNYGYTF
few	NA	TRBV9	13	CASSVAPQETQYF
NA	TRBD1	TRBV10-3	14	CAISEDRDRETQYF
few	NA	TRBV9	13	CASSVGQLETQYF
NA	NA	TRBV5-4	14	CASTRATTEETQYF
NA	NA	TRBV29-1	12	CSVTPGVETQYF
many	NA	TRBV29-1	12	CSATSPWETQYF
many	NA	TRBV7-2	13	CASSSFQGEKLFF
NA	NA	TRBV5-1	15	CASSPDRLGNSPLHF
NA	TRBD2	TRBV18	16	CASSPLSGYGANVLTF
NA	NA	TRBV10-3	15	CAIKGGPYTTDTQYF
NA	NA	TRBV6-5	12	CASSPTVGEQFF
NA	NA	TRBV18	13	CASSPARGTEAFF
many	TRBD2	TRBV4-3	17	CASSQDVGGGAIDTQYF